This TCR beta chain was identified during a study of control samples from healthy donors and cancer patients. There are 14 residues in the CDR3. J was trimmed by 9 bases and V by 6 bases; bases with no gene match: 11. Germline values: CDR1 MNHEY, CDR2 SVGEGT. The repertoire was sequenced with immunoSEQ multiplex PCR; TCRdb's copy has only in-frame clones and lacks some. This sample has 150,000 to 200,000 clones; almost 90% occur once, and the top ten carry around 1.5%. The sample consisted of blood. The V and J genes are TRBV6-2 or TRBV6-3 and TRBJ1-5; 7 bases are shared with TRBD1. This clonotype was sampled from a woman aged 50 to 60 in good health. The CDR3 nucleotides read TGTGCCAGCAGCATGACAGGGCCTCACCGGCCCCAGCATTTT. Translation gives CASSMTGPHRPQHF.